Shown below are 23 T cell receptor beta chains from a single sample sequenced in a study of cytomegalovirus exposure and HLA in healthy donors. Use of 60 Vbeta and 13 Jbeta primers characterized the PCR. Profiling relied on immunoSEQ multiplex PCR, and the TCRdb table lists in-frame clones only, not all of them. Found here are about 48,000 clones; the top ten clones hold 6.1%. Sequenced: PBMCs. These receptors came from a male donor in good health and CMV-seropositive.

The CDR3 DNA reads as TGTGCCAGCACTCGCACCGGGGAGCTGTTTTTT. Encoded protein: CASTRTGELFF. This chain connects TRBV2 to TRBJ2-2; no reliable D call. Looked up from germline, CDR1 is SNHLY and CDR2 is FYNNEI. With 7 bases removed from V and 4 bases from J, the gap between germline ends came to 4 bases. The CDR3 has 11 amino acids. Drawing the rest from reference TRBV2 and TRBJ2-2, the complete variable domain is EPEVTQTPSHQVTQMGQEVILRCVPISNHLYFYWYRQILGQKVEFLVSFYNNEISEKSEIFDDQFSVERPDGSNFTLKIRSTKLEDSAMYFCASTRTGELFFGEGSRLTVL.

The chain combines TRBV6-1 with TRBJ2-1; D may be TRBD2 (6 bases). Germline CDR1 is MNHNS and CDR2 is SASEGT. This CDR3 comprises 14 residues. Deletions cut 3 bases from V and 12 bases from J, with 18 bases between. CDR3 region: CASSEGDFQRRQFF. The CDR3 coding sequence is TGTGCCAGCAGTGAGGGGGACTTTCAAAGACGGCAGTTCTTC.

The chain recombines TRBV4-1 with TRBJ1-3, with TRBD1 as a possible D gene (6 bases). CDR3 length: 17 residues. The V end was cut by 3 bases, the J end by 0 bases, with 15 bases between. Per the germline V gene, CDR1 is MGHRA and CDR2 is YSYEKL. The CDR3 loop is CASSHPPRGISGNTIYF. As DNA, the CDR3 is TGCGCCAGCAGCCACCCCCCGAGGGGGATCTCTGGAAACACCATATATTTT.

CDR3 sequence (DNA): TGTGCCATCCTCCGTCCCGGGATTCCCTACGAGCAGTACTTC. Its protein is CAILRPGIPYEQYF. This chain joins TRBV10-3 and TRBJ2-7; perhaps TRBD2 as D (5 bases). Trimming shortened V by 8 bases and J by 2 bases, and 16 bases separated the two germline ends. The CDR3 is 14 amino acids. The V gene's germline CDR1 is ENHRY and CDR2 SYGVKD.

V usage is TRBV11-2 and J usage is TRBJ1-1; a possible D gene is TRBD1 (6 bases). CDR3 length: 13 residues. CDR1 is SGHAT and CDR2 is FQNNGV in the germline V gene. The V and J ends lost 5 bases and 5 bases respectively, with 12 bases between them. The CDR3 DNA reads TGTGCCAGCAGCAATACCAGGGGAACTGAAGCTTTCTTT. As protein: CASSNTRGTEAFF.

The chain couples TRBV11-2 to TRBJ1-2, with 7 positions matching TRBD1. This CDR3 spans 14 amino acids. Unmatched junction bases numbered 9, after V lost 5 bases and J lost 6 bases. Germline V gene data show CDR1 as SGHAT and CDR2 as FQNNGV. The CDR3 DNA reads as TGTGCCAGCAGCCGCCTCCGGGACAGAGATGGCTACACCTTC. Its protein is CASSRLRDRDGYTF.

The V call is TRBV7-9, the J call TRBJ1-1; D call uncertain. The CDR3 consists of 15 residues. Germline values: CDR1 SEHNR, CDR2 FQNEAQ (reference sequence). V lost 0 bases and J lost 7, with 15 bases in between. CDR3 in DNA: TGTGCCAGCAGCTTAGCGCGACAAGCCCGAATTGAAGCTTTCTTT. As protein: CASSLARQARIEAFF. Full variable domain (remainder filled in from reference TRBV7-9 and TRBJ1-1): DTGVSQNPRHKITKRGQNVTFRCDPISEHNRLYWYRQTLGQGPEFLTYFQNEAQLEKSRLLSDRFSAERPKGSFSTLEIQRTEQGDSAMYLCASSLARQARIEAFFGQGTRLTVV.

The J gene is TRBJ2-7, the V gene TRBV6-6; 7 nucleotides match TRBD1. CDR3 length equals 15 residues. CDR1 is MNHNY, CDR2 SVGAGI, per germline (reference sequence). The ends lost 8 bases at V and 2 bases at J; junction bases unmatched: 12. CDR3 nucleotide sequence: TGTGCCAGCTCCTCCCCCGGGGACAGCACCTACGAGCAGTACTTC. Amino acid sequence: CASSSPGDSTYEQYF.

CDR3 residues: CASSWVGSTGNEQFF. The CDR3 nucleotides are TGTGCCAGTAGTTGGGTTGGCTCAACGGGAAATGAGCAGTTCTTC. The V and J genes are TRBV19 and TRBJ2-1; D possibly corresponds to TRBD2 (5 bases). The CDR3 has 15 residues. The germline V gene encodes CDR1 LNHDA and CDR2 SQIVND (reference sequence). V was pared by 5 bases and J by 7 bases, with 18 bases between.

The chain has TRBV29-1 and TRBJ2-7; no firm D call. CDR1 is SQVTM and CDR2 is ANQGSEA in the germline V gene. V was clipped by 0 bases and J by 3 bases, with 9 bases between them. There are 13 residues in the CDR3. CDR3 region: CSVEEVLSYEQYF. The CDR3 coding sequence is TGCAGCGTTGAAGAAGTTCTCAGCTACGAGCAGTACTTC.

J is TRBJ2-7 and V is TRBV5-8; 11 bases map to TRBD2. CDR1 is SGHTS and CDR2 is YDEGEE in the germline V gene. The CDR3 is 14 amino acids. The ends lost 1 base at V and 3 bases at J; junction bases unmatched: 0. The CDR3 DNA sequence: TGTGCCAGCAGCTTGACTAGCGGGGGCTACGAGCAGTACTTC. This encodes CASSLTSGGYEQYF.

This chain uses TRBV7-9 with TRBJ1-1; D call uncertain. The V gene lost 5 bases and the J gene lost 5 bases, with 6 bases spanning the gap. CDR1 SEHNR and CDR2 FQNEAQ come from the germline V gene (reference sequence). This CDR3 spans 11 amino acids. CDR3 protein: CASSPSTEAFF. The CDR3 coding sequence is TGTGCCAGCAGCCCGAGTACTGAAGCTTTCTTT.

This rearrangement joins TRBV11-2 to TRBJ1-1, with D unclear. V lost 5 bases, J lost 6 bases, and 13 bases lay in between. From germline, CDR1 is SGHAT and CDR2 FQNNGV. This CDR3 has 13 residues. CDR3: CASSGRRAPEAFF. In DNA form, the CDR3 reads TGTGCCAGCAGCGGGAGGAGGGCGCCTGAAGCTTTCTTT.

The chain is built from TRBV18 and TRBJ2-2; D perhaps matches TRBD2 (5 bases). Germline V CDR1 and CDR2: KGHSH, LQKENI. Trimming left V 2 bases short and J 6 bases short, with 7 bases between. The CDR3 totals 13 residues. CDR3 loop: CASSPAGAGELFF. The CDR3 DNA reads as TGTGCCAGCTCACCAGCCGGGGCCGGGGAGCTGTTTTTT.

The rearrangement links TRBV4-3 to TRBJ2-1, with D perhaps matching TRBD2 (5 bases). The germline V gene has CDR1 LGHNA and CDR2 YSLEER. The CDR3 is made up of 17 amino acids. With 3 bases removed from V and 5 bases from J, the gap between germline ends came to 20 bases. CDR3 sequence reads: CASSQSLRVHPDNEQFF. The CDR3 DNA sequence: TGCGCCAGCAGCCAGTCCCTGCGGGTGCATCCGGACAATGAGCAGTTCTTC.

The chain joins TRBV20-1 to TRBJ2-5, with unresolved D. TRBJ2-7 matches the DNA end more closely, so the J call is doubtful. Germline V gene lookup returns CDR1 DFQATT and CDR2 SNEGSKA (reference sequence). CDR3 length: 11 residues. CDR3 residues: CSALLKYEQYF. The CDR3 nucleotides read TGCAGTGCTCTCCTAAAGTACGAGCAGTACTTC.

The rearrangement links TRBV2 to TRBJ2-4; D is possibly TRBD2 (7 bases). From germline, CDR1 is SNHLY and CDR2 FYNNEI. With 6 bases removed from V and 4 bases from J, the gap between germline ends came to 13 bases. CDR3 length: 14 residues. CDR3 loop: CASSGGGAKNIQYF. The CDR3 DNA sequence: TGTGCCAGCAGCGGAGGGGGGGCTAAAAACATTCAGTACTTC.

The chain combines TRBV6-5 with TRBJ1-2; D is unresolved. The CDR3 length is 15 residues. From germline, CDR1 is MNHEY and CDR2 SVGAGI. The V gene lost 2 bases and the J gene lost 5 bases, with 15 bases spanning the gap. CDR3 bases: TGTGCCAGCAGTTACCGGGAGGGCAGTAGGTATGGCTACACCTTC. The encoded protein is CASSYREGSRYGYTF.

V gene TRBV28 combines with J gene TRBJ1-5, with D uncertain. The germline V gene encodes CDR1 MDHEN and CDR2 SYDVKM. Trimming removed 6 bases from V and 6 bases from J, with 18 bases in between. The CDR3 sequence is 15 residues long. Written as DNA, the CDR3 is TGTGCCAGCAGAATATCGGGAGGGAGAGTTCAGCCCCAGCATTTT. Translation: CASRISGGRVQPQHF.

The chain couples TRBV6-1 to TRBJ1-6; D is undetermined. CDR3 length: 14 amino acids. Germline assignment: CDR1 MNHNS and CDR2 SASEGT. Trimming left V 3 bases short and J 5 bases short, with 8 bases between. CDR3 bases: TGTGCCAGCAGTGATCAGGTTAATAATTCACCCCTCCACTTT. It yields the protein CASSDQVNNSPLHF.

The chain joins TRBV2 to TRBJ1-1; D possibly corresponds to TRBD1 (6 bases). Trimming took off 8 bases at V and 1 base at J, with 20 bases between the two ends. CDR3 length: 16 amino acids. The germline gives CDR1 SNHLY, CDR2 FYNNEI. The CDR3 loop reads CASGPGTGMGNTEAFF. The CDR3 DNA reads as TGTGCCAGCGGGCCGGGAACAGGGATGGGGAACACTGAAGCTTTCTTT.

CDR3 residues: CASSRITLRNEKLFF. In nucleotides, the CDR3 is TGTGCCAGCAGCCGTATAACCCTCCGGAATGAAAAACTGTTTTTT. This rearrangement joins TRBV5-6 to TRBJ1-4; D is undetermined. V was clipped by 4 bases and J by 5 bases, with 15 bases between them. Germline-derived CDR1 and CDR2 are SGHDT and YYEEEE. CDR3 length: 15 residues. Together with reference TRBV5-6 and TRBJ1-4, the CDR3 gives the full variable domain: DAGVTQSPTHLIKTRGQQVTLRCSPKSGHDTVSWYQQALGQGPQFIFQYYEEEERQRGNFPDRFSGHQFPNYSSELNVNALLLGDSALYLCASSRITLRNEKLFFGSGTQLSVL.

The chain couples TRBV19 to TRBJ2-7; TRBD1 matches at 7 bases. The V segment lost 6 bases and the J segment 3 bases; nucleotides outside the gene matches: 11. Germline loops: CDR1 LNHDA, CDR2 SQIVND (reference sequence). CDR3 size: 15 residues. In DNA form, the CDR3 reads TGTGCCAGTAGCAAAAGCCGGGACAGTTTCTACGAGCAGTACTTC. This sequence encodes CASSKSRDSFYEQYF.